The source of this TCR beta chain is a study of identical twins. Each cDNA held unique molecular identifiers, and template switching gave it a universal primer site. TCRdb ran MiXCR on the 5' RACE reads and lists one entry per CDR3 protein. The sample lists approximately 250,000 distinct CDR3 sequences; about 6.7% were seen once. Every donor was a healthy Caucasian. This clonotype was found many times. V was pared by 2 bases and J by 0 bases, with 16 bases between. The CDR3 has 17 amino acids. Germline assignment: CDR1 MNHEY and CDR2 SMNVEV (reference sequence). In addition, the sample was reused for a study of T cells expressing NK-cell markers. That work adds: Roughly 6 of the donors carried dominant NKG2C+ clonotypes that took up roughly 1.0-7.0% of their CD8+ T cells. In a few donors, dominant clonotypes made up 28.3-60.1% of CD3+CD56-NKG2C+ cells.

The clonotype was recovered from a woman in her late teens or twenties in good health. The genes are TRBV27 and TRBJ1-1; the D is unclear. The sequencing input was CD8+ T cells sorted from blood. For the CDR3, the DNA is TGTGCCAGCAGTTTAAGGAGGGTAAGCGCTGTGAACACTGAAGCTTTCTTT. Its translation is CASSLRRVSAVNTEAFF.